This T cell receptor (beta chain) was documented in a study of shared T cell receptors in the human thymus. This CDR3 is 18 amino acids long. Germline V CDR1 and CDR2: LNHDA, SQIVND (reference sequence). The germline V and J ends were trimmed by 0 bases and 8 bases, with 25 bases remaining between them. Some clones are missing from TCRdb's copy, which holds only in-frame ones; the method was immunoSEQ multiplex PCR. The table shows 600,000 to 900,000 clones, with approximately 85% occurring only once. The data also belong to a second study, concerning human thymus T cells.

The chain uses TRBV19 and TRBJ1-2; D not resolved. Sequenced material: thymocytes. This TCR was sampled from a girl under two years old with a congenital heart defect. DNA of the CDR3: TGTGCCAGTAGTATAGACCCTCTTCAATCTACTGGAGCGGGAGGCTACACCTTC. It codes for CASSIDPLQSTGAGGYTF.